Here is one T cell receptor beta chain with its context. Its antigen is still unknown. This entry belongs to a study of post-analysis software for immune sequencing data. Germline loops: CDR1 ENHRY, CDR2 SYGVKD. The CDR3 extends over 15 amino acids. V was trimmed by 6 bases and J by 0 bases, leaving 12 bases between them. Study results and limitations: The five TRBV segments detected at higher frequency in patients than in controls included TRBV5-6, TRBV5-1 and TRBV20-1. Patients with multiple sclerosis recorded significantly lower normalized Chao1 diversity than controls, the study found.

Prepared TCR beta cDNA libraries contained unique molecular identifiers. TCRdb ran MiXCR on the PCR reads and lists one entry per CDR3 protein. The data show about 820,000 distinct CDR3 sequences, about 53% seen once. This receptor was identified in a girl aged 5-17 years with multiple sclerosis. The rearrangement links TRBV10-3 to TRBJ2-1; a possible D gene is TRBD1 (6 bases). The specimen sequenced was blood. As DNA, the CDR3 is TGTGCCATCAGCACTGACAGGAGCTCCTACAATGAGCAGTTCTTC. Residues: CAISTDRSSYNEQFF.